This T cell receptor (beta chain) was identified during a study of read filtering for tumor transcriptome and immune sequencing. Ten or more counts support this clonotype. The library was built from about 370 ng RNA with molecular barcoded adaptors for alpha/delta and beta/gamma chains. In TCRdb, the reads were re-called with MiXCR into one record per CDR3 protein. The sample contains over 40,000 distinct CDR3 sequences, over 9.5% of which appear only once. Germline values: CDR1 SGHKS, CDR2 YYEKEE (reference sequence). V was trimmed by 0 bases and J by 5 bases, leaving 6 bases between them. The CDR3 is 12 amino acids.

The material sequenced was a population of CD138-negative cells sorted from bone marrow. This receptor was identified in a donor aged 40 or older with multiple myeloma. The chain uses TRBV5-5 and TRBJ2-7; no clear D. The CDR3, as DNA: TGTGCCAGCAGCTTGGTAGAAGACGAGCAGTACTTC. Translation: CASSLVEDEQYF.